Below, 27 T cell receptor beta chains from the same sample are listed, as sequenced in a study of vaccination effects on CD4 cells after COVID-19. Measured with immunoSEQ multiplex PCR; TCRdb has only the in-frame clones, and not every one. This sample has some 30,000 clones; over 55% occur once, and the top ten carry about 8.4%. Pools of viral peptides were used by the ViraFEST assay to expand antigen-specific CD4+ T cells ahead of sequencing. On day 10 of culture, CD4+ T cells were separated out. Participants were vaccinated with two doses of either the BNT162b2 or mRNA-1273 vaccine. These receptors are not linked to any known antigen. The sequencing used CD4+ T cells from PBMCs cultured with SARS-CoV-2 spike peptides, collected after COVID-19 vaccination. The source is a human donor who received a COVID-19 vaccine.

The table lists this clone with a count of one. The chain is built from TRBV6-5 and TRBJ2-3; TRBD2 matches at 8 bases. The V and J ends lost 7 bases and 3 bases, in that order; junction bases with no gene match: 6. Germline assignment: CDR1 MNHEY and CDR2 SVGAGI. The CDR3 sequence is 14 residues long. The DNA of the CDR3 is TGTGCCAGCACGGGAGCGGGGGCAACAGATACGCAGTATTTT. Its translation: CASTGAGATDTQYF.

This clone is labeled medium-sized. The genes are TRBV7-2 and TRBJ2-7, with a possible D match to TRBD2 (5 bases). The V and J ends lost 6 bases and 3 bases respectively, with 21 bases between them. CDR3 length equals 16 residues. Germline loops: CDR1 SGHTA, CDR2 FQGNSA. This CDR3 is CASSLPTSSLYYEQYF. Written as DNA, the CDR3 is TGTGCCAGCAGTCTTCCTACTAGTTCCCTTTACTACGAGCAGTACTTC.

The chain joins TRBV2 to TRBJ2-6, with D uncertain. CDR3 size: 17 residues. Trimming removed 10 bases at V and 2 bases at J, with 21 bases between. Germline-derived CDR1 and CDR2 are SNHLY and FYNNEI. Here the CDR3 DNA reads TGTGCCACCAGGAAGGGATTCGTTCAGGCTGGGGCCAACGTCCTGACTTTC. As protein: CATRKGFVQAGANVLTF.

The gene calls are TRBV9 and TRBJ2-2; 8 bases are a match to TRBD2. Germline assignment: CDR1 SGDLS and CDR2 YYNGEE. The V and J ends lost 3 bases and 6 bases, in that order; junction bases with no gene match: 4. The CDR3 covers 14 residues. CDR3 in amino acids: CASSGLAPAGELFF. DNA for the CDR3: TGTGCCAGCAGCGGACTAGCGCCCGCCGGGGAGCTGTTTTTT. The full variable domain, rest sourced from reference TRBV9 and TRBJ2-2, is DSGVTQTPKHLITATGQRVTLRCSPRSGDLSVYWYQQSLDQGLQFLIQYYNGEERAKGNILERFSAQQFPDLHSELNLSSLELGDSALYFCASSGLAPAGELFFGEGSRLTVL.

The gene calls are TRBV5-6 and TRBJ2-2; possible D gene TRBD2, 6 bases. The CDR3 covers 16 residues. The germline V gene encodes CDR1 SGHDT and CDR2 YYEEEE. The V end lost 6 bases, the J end lost 0 bases, and 15 bases lay between the germline ends. The chain's CDR3 is CASTPVWGANTGELFF. The CDR3 nucleotides read TGTGCCAGCACCCCCGTGTGGGGGGCGAACACCGGGGAGCTGTTTTTT.

The chain joins TRBV27 to TRBJ1-6; possibly TRBD1 for D (5 bases). The V gene lost 3 bases and the J gene lost 7 bases, with 16 bases spanning the gap. The CDR3 sequence is 16 residues long. Germline lookup yields CDR1 MNHEY and CDR2 SMNVEV (reference sequence). CDR3 sequence reads: CASSFEGLGQNSPLHF. The CDR3 nucleotides read TGTGCCAGCAGTTTTGAGGGGTTGGGGCAAAATTCACCCCTCCACTTT.

This chain uses TRBV4-1 with TRBJ1-1; D is uncertain. There are 13 residues in the CDR3. Trimming cost V 0 bases and J 11 bases, with 13 bases left between them. Germline assignment: CDR1 MGHRA and CDR2 YSYEKL. CDR3 coding DNA: TGCGCCAGCAGCCAAGATAATTGGACCTCGGCTTTCTTT. Translation gives CASSQDNWTSAFF.

This chain connects TRBV10-1 to TRBJ1-1, with D possibly matching TRBD1 (5 bases). The ends were cut back, 3 bases at V and 5 bases at J, with 16 bases in the middle. CDR3 length: 15 residues. Germline CDR1 is WNHNN and CDR2 is SYGVQD (reference sequence). This CDR3 is CASSDPSGVGTEAFF. CDR3 DNA sequence: TGCGCCAGCAGTGATCCGTCGGGGGTGGGTACTGAAGCTTTCTTT.

J is TRBJ1-3 and V is TRBV6-5; D remains unclear. Looked up from germline, CDR1 is MNHEY and CDR2 is SVGAGI. The CDR3 is 14 amino acids. V was cut by 6 bases and J by 0 bases, with 9 bases left in between. CDR3 in amino acids: CASSRLISGNTIYF. The CDR3 coding sequence is TGTGCCAGCAGCCGACTGATCTCTGGAAACACCATATATTTT.

This clone was detected only a few times. V is TRBV7-2 and J is TRBJ2-3; 10 bases match TRBD2. With 5 bases clipped from V and 6 bases from J, the junction kept 17 bases outside the gene matches. Germline V gives CDR1 SGHTA, CDR2 FQGNSA. The CDR3 has 18 amino acids. This chain's CDR3 is CASSPLRLAGAYGDTQYF. The CDR3 bases are TGTGCCAGCAGCCCCCTCCGCCTAGCGGGGGCCTACGGGGATACGCAGTATTTT.

This clone was detected a few times. The J gene is TRBJ1-6, the V gene TRBV27; weak D call: TRBD1 (5 bases). Germline CDR1 and CDR2: MNHEY and SMNVEV (reference sequence). V shed 5 bases and J shed 10 bases, with 27 bases lying between them. There are 18 residues in the CDR3. CDR3 nucleotide sequence: TGTGCCAGCAGTCTTAGAAGCGCCGGGGCTCTACACGGGTCACCCCTCCACTTT. Translation gives CASSLRSAGALHGSPLHF.

This clone has more than one count but fewer than ten. This chain links TRBV5-5 with TRBJ2-1; TRBD2 matches 9 bases. The CDR3 extends over 14 amino acids. V was pared by 0 bases and J by 5 bases, with 0 bases of the junction left unmatched. The germline gives CDR1 SGHKS, CDR2 YYEKEE (reference sequence). Written as DNA, the CDR3 is TGTGCCAGCAGCTTGGGACTAGCGGACAATGAGCAGTTCTTC. Amino acid sequence: CASSLGLADNEQFF. The whole variable domain, remainder taken from reference TRBV5-5 and TRBJ2-1, is DAGVTQSPTHLIKTRGQQVTLRCSPISGHKSVSWYQQVLGQGPQFIFQYYEKEERGRGNFPDRFSARQFPNYSSELNVNALLLGDSALYLCASSLGLADNEQFFGPGTRLTVL.

This chain links TRBV5-1 with TRBJ2-2; D remains ambiguous. V dropped 0 bases and J dropped 6 bases, with 9 bases sitting between them. The CDR3 sequence is 14 residues long. Germline V lookup: CDR1 SGHRS, CDR2 YFSETQ. In nucleotides, the CDR3 is TGCGCCAGCAGCTTGGAAGCGACGGCCGGGGAGCTGTTTTTT. Translated, it gives CASSLEATAGELFF.

This sequence joins TRBV5-1 and TRBJ2-5; possible D gene TRBD2, 6 bases. V lost 3 bases to trimming and J lost 1 base, with 19 bases between them. There are 17 residues in the CDR3. Germline V gene sequence: CDR1 SGHRS, CDR2 YFSETQ. DNA for the CDR3: TGCGCCAGCAGCTCGTTACCGGGACTTAATATCCAAGAGACCCAGTACTTC. Its protein product is CASSSLPGLNIQETQYF.

The V call is TRBV3-1 (or the pseudogene TRBV3-2), the J call TRBJ2-6; 13 bases match TRBD2. Trimming took 4 bases from V and 1 from J; bases not matched to a gene: 1. The CDR3 extends over 17 amino acids. Germline V gives CDR1 LGHDT, CDR2 YNNKEL (reference sequence). The CDR3 DNA reads TGTGCCAGCAGCCCGGGACTAGCGGGGTCTGGGGCCAACGTCCTGACTTTC. It is translated as CASSPGLAGSGANVLTF.

This clone was found a few times. This chain uses TRBV5-4 with TRBJ1-2, with TRBD1 as a possible D gene (6 bases). Trimming cost V 1 base and J 0 bases, with 7 bases left between them. Germline CDR1 and CDR2: SGHNT and YYREEE (reference sequence). CDR3 size: 14 residues. CDR3 residues: CASSLTGTNYGYTF. The CDR3 DNA reads as TGTGCCAGCAGCTTGACAGGGACTAACTATGGCTACACCTTC.

This chain links TRBV12-3 or TRBV12-4 with TRBJ2-7, with D possibly matching TRBD1 (5 bases). This CDR3 region has 13 residues. V gave up 5 bases and J gave up 7 bases, with 15 bases separating them. The CDR3 is CASSLHRSLEQYF. Here the CDR3 DNA reads TGTGCCAGCAGTCTACACAGGTCGTTGGAGCAGTACTTC.

This CDR3 is CASSPDMAGYTF. CDR3 nucleotides: TGTGCCAGCAGCCCCGACATGGCTGGCTACACCTTC. The V and J genes are TRBV7-8 and TRBJ1-2; no reliable D call. The CDR3 is made up of 12 amino acids. V shed 5 bases and J shed 7 bases, with 11 bases lying between them. Germline loops: CDR1 SGHVS, CDR2 FQNEAQ.

V is TRBV9 and J is TRBJ2-2, with D tentatively TRBD1 (6 bases). Per the germline V gene, CDR1 is SGDLS and CDR2 is YYNGEE. This CDR3 has 17 amino acids. The V gene lost 2 bases and the J gene lost 2 bases, with 16 bases spanning the gap. Here the CDR3 DNA reads TGTGCCAGCAGCGTTCAGGGGACGGTTTCCAACACCGGGGAGCTGTTTTTT. Amino acid sequence: CASSVQGTVSNTGELFF.

This rearrangement joins TRBV6-5 to TRBJ2-2, with unresolved D. Germline V gives CDR1 MNHEY, CDR2 SVGAGI. Trimming took 7 bases from V and 4 from J, leaving 16 bases between them. The CDR3 has 15 residues. Here the CDR3 reads CASTVAEGVTGELFF. In nucleotides, the CDR3 is TGTGCCAGCACGGTTGCAGAAGGCGTCACCGGGGAGCTGTTTTTT.

This chain connects TRBV5-1 to TRBJ1-1; D may be TRBD1 (5 bases). CDR1 SGHRS and CDR2 YFSETQ come from the germline V gene. V shed 0 bases and J shed 8 bases, with 8 bases lying between them. The CDR3 runs 12 residues. As DNA, the CDR3 is TGCGCCAGCAGCTTGGTTGGGGACGAAGCTTTCTTT. Translated, it gives CASSLVGDEAFF.

The chain couples TRBV6-5 to TRBJ1-6; D may be TRBD1 (5 bases). CDR1 and CDR2 from the germline V gene are MNHEY and SVGAGI. The CDR3 covers 12 residues. Trimming shortened V by 5 bases and J by 9 bases, and 8 bases separated the two germline ends. CDR3 loop: CASSPGSSPLHF. The CDR3 region has the DNA TGTGCCAGCAGTCCAGGGAGTTCACCCCTCCACTTT.

CDR3 sequence (DNA): TGCGCCAGCAGGGACCCACGGAGGTCCTACGAGCAGTACTTC. The encoded protein is CASRDPRRSYEQYF. The J gene is TRBJ2-7, the V gene TRBV4-1; a possible D gene is TRBD2 (5 bases). CDR1 is MGHRA and CDR2 is YSYEKL in the germline V gene. This CDR3 region has 14 residues. Trimming took off 6 bases at V and 1 base at J, with 13 bases between the two ends.

The genes are TRBV24-1 and TRBJ1-1, with unresolved D. This CDR3 contains 13 residues. Germline-derived CDR1 and CDR2 are KGHDR and SFDVKD. V shed 4 bases and J shed 7 bases, with 12 bases lying between them. The CDR3: CATSDRTTNEAFF. DNA for the CDR3: TGTGCCACCAGTGACCGGACTACAAATGAAGCTTTCTTT.

The chain carries TRBV5-1 and TRBJ1-6; TRBD1 is a possible D gene (5 bases). With 3 bases removed from V and 8 bases from J, the gap between germline ends came to 9 bases. The germline CDR1 and CDR2 sequences are SGHRS and YFSETQ. CDR3 length: 13 amino acids. CDR3 residues: CASSWAGDSPLHF. The DNA for the CDR3 is TGCGCCAGCAGCTGGGCGGGGGATTCACCCCTCCACTTT.

The rearrangement uses TRBV6-6 and TRBJ2-2, with TRBD2 identical over 7 bases. Germline lookup yields CDR1 MNHNY and CDR2 SVGAGI (reference sequence). Trimming at V came to 6 bases and at J to 5 bases, leaving 3 bases not matched to a gene. The CDR3 totals 13 residues. The CDR3 nucleotides are TGTGCCAGCAGACTAGCGAGTACCGGGGAGCTGTTTTTT. Translation: CASRLASTGELFF.

The V gene is TRBV9, the J gene TRBJ1-1; D is undetermined. Germline V lookup: CDR1 SGDLS, CDR2 YYNGEE. V was shortened by 0 bases and J by 8 bases, with 11 bases between the two germline ends. This CDR3 region has 13 residues. The CDR3, as DNA: TGTGCCAGCAGCGTAGCTTACGGGGTCGAAGCTTTCTTT. It specifies CASSVAYGVEAFF.